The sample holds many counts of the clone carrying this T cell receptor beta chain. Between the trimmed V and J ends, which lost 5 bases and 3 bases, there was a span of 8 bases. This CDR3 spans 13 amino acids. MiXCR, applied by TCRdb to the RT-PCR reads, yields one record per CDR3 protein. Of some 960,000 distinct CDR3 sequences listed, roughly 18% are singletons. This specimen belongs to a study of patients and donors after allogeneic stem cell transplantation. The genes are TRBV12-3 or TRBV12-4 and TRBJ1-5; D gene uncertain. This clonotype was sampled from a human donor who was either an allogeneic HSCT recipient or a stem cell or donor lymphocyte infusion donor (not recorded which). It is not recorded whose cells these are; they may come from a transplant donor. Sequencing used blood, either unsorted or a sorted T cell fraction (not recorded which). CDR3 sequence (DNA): TGTGCCAGCAGTGGGCCCAACAATCAGCCCCAGCATTTT. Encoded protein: CASSGPNNQPQHF.